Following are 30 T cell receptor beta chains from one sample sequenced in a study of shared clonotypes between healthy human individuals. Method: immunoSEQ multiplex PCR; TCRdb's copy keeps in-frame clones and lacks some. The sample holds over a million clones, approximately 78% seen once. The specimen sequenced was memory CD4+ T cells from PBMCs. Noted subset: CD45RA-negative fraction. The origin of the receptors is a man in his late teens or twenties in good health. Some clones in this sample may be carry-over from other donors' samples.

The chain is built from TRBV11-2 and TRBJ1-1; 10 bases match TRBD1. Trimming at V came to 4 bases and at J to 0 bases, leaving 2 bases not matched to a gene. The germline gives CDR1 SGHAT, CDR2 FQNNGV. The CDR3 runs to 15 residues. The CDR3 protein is CASSWTGGMNTEAFF. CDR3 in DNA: TGTGCCAGCAGCTGGACAGGGGGGATGAACACTGAAGCTTTCTTT.

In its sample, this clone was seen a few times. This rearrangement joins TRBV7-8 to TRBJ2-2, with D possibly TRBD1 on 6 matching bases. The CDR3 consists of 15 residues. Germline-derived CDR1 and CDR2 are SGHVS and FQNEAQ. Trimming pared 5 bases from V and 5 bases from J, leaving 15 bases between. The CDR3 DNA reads TGTGCCAGCAGCCCACAGGGCTCTGGGACCGGGGAGCTGTTTTTT. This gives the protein CASSPQGSGTGELFF.

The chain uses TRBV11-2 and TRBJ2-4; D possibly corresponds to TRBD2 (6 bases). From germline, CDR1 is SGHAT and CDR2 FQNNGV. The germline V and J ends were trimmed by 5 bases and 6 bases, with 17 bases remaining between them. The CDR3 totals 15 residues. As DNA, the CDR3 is TGTGCCAGCAGCCCCCGGTCGGGGGTTGGAAACATTCAGTACTTC. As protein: CASSPRSGVGNIQYF.

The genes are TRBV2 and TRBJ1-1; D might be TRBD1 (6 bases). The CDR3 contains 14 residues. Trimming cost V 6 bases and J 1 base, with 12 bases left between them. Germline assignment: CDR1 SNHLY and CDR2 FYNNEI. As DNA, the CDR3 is TGTGCCAGCAGAGGGGGACGGACGAACACTGAAGCTTTCTTT. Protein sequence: CASRGGRTNTEAFF.

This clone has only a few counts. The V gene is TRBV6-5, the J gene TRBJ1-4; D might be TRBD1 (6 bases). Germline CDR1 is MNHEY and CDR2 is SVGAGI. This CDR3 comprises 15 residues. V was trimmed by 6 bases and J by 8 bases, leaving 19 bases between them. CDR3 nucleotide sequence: TGTGCCAGCAGCTTGAGCGGGACAACTTCAGAAAAACTGTTTTTT. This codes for CASSLSGTTSEKLFF.

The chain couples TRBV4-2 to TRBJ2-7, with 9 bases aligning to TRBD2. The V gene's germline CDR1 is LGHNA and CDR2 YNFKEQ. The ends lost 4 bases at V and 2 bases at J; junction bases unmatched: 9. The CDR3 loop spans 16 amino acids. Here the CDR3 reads CASSPQRLADTYEQYF. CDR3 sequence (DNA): TGTGCCAGCAGCCCTCAGAGACTAGCGGATACCTACGAGCAGTACTTC.

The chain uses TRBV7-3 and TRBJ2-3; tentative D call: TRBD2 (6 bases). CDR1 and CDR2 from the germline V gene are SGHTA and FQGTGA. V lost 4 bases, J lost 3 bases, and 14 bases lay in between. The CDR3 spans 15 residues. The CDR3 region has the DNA TGTGCCAGCAGCTCGTCTAGCGCAGGGACAGATACGCAGTATTTT. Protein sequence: CASSSSSAGTDTQYF.

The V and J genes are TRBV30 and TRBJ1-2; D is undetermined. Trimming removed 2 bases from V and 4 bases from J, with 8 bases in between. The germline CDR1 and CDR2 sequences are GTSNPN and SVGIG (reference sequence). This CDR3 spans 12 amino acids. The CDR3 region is CAWSPSSYGYTF. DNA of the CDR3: TGTGCCTGGAGTCCTTCTTCCTATGGCTACACCTTC. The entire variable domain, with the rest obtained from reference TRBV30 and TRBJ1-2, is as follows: SQTIHQWPATLVQPVGSPLSLECTVEGTSNPNLYWYRQAAGRGLQLLFYSVGIGQISSEVPQNLSASRPQDRQFILSSKKLLLSDSGFYLCAWSPSSYGYTFGSGTRLTVV.

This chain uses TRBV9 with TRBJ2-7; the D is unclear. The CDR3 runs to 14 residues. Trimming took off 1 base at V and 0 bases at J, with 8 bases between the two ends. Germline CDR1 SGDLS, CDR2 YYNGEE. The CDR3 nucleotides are TGTGCCAGCAGCGTAACCCCTCACTCCTACGAGCAGTACTTC. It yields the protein CASSVTPHSYEQYF.

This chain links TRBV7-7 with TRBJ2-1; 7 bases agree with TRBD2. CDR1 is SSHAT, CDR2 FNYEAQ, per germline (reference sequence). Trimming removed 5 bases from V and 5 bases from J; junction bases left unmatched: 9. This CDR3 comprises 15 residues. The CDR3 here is CASSPRRGTHNEQFF. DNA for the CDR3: TGTGCCAGCAGCCCTAGGCGGGGGACGCACAATGAGCAGTTCTTC.

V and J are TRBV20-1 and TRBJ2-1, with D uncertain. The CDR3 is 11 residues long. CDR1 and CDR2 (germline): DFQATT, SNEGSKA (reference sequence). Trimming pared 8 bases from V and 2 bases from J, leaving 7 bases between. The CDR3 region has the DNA TGCAGTTCGATAACCTACAATGAGCAGTTCTTC. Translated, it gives CSSITYNEQFF.

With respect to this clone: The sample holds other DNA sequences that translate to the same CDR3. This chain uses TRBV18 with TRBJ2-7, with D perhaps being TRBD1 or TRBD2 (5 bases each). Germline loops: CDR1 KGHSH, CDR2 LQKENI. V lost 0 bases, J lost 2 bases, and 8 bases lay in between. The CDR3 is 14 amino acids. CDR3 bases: TGTGCCAGCTCACCACCAGAGGGACCCTACGAGCAGTACTTC. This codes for CASSPPEGPYEQYF.

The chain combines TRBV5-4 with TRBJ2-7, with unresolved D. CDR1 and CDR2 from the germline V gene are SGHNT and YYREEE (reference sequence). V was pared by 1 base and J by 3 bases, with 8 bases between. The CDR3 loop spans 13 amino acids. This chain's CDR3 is CASSLINGYEQYF. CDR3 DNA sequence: TGTGCCAGCAGCTTGATAAACGGCTACGAGCAGTACTTC.

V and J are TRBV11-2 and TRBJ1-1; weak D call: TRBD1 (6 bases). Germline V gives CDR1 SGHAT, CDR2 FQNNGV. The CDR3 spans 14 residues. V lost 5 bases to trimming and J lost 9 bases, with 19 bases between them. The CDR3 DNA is TGTGCCAGCAGCCCGGGGGGTATTTGGGGGCAAGCTTTCTTT. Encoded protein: CASSPGGIWGQAFF.

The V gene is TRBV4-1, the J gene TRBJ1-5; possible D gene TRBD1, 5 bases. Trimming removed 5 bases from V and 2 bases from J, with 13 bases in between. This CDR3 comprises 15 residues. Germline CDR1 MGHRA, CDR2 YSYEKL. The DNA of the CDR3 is TGCGCCAGCAGCGGCGGGGGGGGTGGCAATCAGCCCCAGCATTTT. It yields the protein CASSGGGGGNQPQHF.

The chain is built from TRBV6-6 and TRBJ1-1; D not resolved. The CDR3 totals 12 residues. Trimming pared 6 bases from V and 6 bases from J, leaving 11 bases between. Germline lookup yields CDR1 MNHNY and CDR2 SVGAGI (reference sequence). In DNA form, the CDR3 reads TGTGCCAGCAGGAAAACAACGCCTGAAGCTTTCTTT. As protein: CASRKTTPEAFF.

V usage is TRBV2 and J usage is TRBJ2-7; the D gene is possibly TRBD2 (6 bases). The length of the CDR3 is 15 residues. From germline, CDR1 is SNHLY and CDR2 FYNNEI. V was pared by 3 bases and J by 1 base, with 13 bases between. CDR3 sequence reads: CASSEVRGLSYEQYF. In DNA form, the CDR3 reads TGTGCCAGCAGTGAGGTTCGGGGGTTATCCTACGAGCAGTACTTC. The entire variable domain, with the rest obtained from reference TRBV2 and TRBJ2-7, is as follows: EPEVTQTPSHQVTQMGQEVILRCVPISNHLYFYWYRQILGQKVEFLVSFYNNEISEKSEIFDDQFSVERPDGSNFTLKIRSTKLEDSAMYFCASSEVRGLSYEQYFGPGTRLTVT.

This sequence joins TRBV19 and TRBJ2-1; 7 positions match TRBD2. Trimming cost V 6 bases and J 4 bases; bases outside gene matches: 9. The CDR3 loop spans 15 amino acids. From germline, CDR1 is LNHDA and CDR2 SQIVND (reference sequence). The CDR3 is CASSPYGGGYNEQFF. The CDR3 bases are TGTGCCAGTAGCCCTTATGGGGGAGGGTACAATGAGCAGTTCTTC.

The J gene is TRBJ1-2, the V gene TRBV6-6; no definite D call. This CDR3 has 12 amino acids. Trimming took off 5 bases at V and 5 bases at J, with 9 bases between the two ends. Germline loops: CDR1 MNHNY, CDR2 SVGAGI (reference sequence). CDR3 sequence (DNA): TGTGCCAGCAGTCCTGACTGGTATGGCTACACCTTC. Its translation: CASSPDWYGYTF.

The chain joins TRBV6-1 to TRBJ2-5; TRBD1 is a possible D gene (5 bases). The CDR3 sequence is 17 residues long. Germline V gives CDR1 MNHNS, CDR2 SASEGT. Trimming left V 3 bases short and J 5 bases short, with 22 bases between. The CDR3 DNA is TGTGCCAGCAGTGATCTAGGGGCGCGGTTGAGGTTGGAGACCCAGTACTTC. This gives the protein CASSDLGARLRLETQYF.

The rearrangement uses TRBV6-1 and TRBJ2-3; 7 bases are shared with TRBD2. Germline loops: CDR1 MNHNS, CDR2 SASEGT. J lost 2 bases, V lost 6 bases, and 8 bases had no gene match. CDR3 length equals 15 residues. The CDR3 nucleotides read TGTGCCAGCAGCCCACGGGGGGTAGCCACAGATACGCAGTATTTT. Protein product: CASSPRGVATDTQYF.

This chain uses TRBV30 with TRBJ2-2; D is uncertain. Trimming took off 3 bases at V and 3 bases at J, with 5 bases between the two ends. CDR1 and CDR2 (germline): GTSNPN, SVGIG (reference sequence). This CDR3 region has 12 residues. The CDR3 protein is CAWRAYTGELFF. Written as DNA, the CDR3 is TGTGCCTGGAGAGCCTACACCGGGGAGCTGTTTTTT.

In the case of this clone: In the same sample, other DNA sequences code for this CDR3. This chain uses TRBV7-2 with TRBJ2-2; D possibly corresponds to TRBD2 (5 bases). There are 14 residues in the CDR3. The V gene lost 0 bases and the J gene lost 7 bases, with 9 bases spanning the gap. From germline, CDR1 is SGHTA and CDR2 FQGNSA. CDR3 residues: CASSLALGSGELFF. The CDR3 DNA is TGTGCCAGCAGCTTAGCCCTTGGGAGCGGGGAGCTGTTTTTT.

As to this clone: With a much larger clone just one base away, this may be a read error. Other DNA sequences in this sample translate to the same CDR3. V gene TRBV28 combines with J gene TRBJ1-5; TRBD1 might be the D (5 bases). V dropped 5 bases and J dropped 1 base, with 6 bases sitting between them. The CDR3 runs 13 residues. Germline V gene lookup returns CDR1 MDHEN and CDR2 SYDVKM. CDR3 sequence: CASSRDSNQPQHF. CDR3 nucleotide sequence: TGTGCCAGCAGTCGGGACAGCAATCAGCCCCAGCATTTT.

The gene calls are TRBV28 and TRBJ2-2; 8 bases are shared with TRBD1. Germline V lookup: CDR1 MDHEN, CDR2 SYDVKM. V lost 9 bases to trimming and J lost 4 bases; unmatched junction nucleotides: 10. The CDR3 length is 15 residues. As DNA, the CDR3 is TGTGCCAGTCGAGCCGGACAGGGTTTCACCGGGGAGCTGTTTTTT. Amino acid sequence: CASRAGQGFTGELFF. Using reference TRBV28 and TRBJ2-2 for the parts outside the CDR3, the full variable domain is DVKVTQSSRYLVKRTGEKVFLECVQDMDHENMFWYRQDPGLGLRLIYFSYDVKMKEKGDIPEGYSVSREKKERFSLILESASTNQTSMYLCASRAGQGFTGELFFGEGSRLTVL.

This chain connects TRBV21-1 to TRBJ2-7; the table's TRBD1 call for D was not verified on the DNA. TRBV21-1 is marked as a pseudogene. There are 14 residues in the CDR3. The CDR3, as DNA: TGTGCCAGCAGCAACGGGACAGGGGTGCCCGAGCAGTACTTC. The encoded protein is CASSNGTGVPEQYF.

CDR3 sequence reads: CASSSLHEQYF. CDR3 coding DNA: TGTGCCAGCAGTTCCCTCCACGAGCAGTACTTC. The chain has TRBV27 and TRBJ2-7; unclear D gene. From germline, CDR1 is MNHEY and CDR2 SMNVEV (reference sequence). Between the trimmed V and J ends, which lost 4 bases and 5 bases, there was a span of 6 bases. The CDR3 loop spans 11 amino acids.

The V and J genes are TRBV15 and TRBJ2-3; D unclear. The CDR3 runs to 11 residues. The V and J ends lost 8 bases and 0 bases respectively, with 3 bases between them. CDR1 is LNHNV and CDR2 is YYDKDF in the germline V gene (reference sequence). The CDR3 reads CATGSTDTQYF. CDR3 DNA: TGTGCCACCGGTAGCACAGATACGCAGTATTTT.

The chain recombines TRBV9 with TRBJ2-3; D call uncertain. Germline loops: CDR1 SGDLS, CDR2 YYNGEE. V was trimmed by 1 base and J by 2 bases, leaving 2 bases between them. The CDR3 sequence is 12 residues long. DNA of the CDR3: TGTGCCAGCAGCGTACTCACAGATACGCAGTATTTT. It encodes CASSVLTDTQYF.

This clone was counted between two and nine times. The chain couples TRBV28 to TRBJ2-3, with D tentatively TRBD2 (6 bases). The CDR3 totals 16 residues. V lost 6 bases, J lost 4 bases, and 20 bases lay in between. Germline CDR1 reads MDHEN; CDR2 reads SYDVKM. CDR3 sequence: CASRPPGAAGADTQYF. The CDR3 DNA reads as TGTGCCAGCAGACCTCCGGGAGCGGCCGGGGCAGATACGCAGTATTTT.